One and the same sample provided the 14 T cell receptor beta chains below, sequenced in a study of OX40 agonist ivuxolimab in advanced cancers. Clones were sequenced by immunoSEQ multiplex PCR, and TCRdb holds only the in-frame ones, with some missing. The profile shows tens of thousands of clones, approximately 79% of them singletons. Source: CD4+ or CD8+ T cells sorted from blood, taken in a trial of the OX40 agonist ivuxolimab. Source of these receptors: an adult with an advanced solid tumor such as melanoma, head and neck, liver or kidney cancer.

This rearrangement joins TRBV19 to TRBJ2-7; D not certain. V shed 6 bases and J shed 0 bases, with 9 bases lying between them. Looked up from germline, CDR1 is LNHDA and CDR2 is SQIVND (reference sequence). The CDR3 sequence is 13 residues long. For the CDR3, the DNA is TGTGCCAGTAGCCTGGTGGGCTCCTACGAGCAGTACTTC. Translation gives CASSLVGSYEQYF.

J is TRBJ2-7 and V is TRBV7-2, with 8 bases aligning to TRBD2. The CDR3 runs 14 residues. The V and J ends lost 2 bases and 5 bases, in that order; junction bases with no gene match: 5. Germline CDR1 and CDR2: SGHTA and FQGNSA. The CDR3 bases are TGTGCCAGCAGCTTAACTAGCGGTAATCACGAGCAGTACTTC. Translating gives CASSLTSGNHEQYF.

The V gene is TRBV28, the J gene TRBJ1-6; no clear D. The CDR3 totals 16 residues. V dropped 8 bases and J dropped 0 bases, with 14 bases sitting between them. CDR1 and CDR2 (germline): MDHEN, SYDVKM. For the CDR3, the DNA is TGTGCCAGCCGCAAAGGGAAGAGCTCCTATAATTCACCCCTCCACTTT. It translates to CASRKGKSSYNSPLHF.

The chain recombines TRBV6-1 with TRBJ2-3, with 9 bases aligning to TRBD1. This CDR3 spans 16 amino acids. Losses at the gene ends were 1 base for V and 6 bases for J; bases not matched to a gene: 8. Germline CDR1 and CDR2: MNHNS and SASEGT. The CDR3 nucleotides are TGTGCCAGCAGTGAAGTCGACAGGGGGTGGGGCGATACGCAGTATTTT. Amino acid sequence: CASSEVDRGWGDTQYF.

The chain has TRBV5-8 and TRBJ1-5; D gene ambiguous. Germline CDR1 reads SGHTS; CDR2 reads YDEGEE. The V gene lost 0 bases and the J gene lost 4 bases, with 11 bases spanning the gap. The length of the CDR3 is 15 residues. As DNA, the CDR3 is TGTGCCAGCAGCTTGGGGGGAAGGATGAATCAGCCCCAGCATTTT. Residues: CASSLGGRMNQPQHF.

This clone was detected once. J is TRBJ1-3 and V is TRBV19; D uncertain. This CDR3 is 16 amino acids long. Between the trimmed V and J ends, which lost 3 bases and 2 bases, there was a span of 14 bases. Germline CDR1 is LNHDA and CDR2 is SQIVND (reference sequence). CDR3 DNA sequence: TGTGCCAGTAGTATTGGAACCTTGGGGACTGGAAACACCATATATTTT. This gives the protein CASSIGTLGTGNTIYF.

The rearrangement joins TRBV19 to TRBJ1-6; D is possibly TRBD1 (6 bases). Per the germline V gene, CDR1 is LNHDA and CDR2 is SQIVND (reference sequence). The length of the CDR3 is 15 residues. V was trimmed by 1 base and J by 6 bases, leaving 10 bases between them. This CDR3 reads CASSIGQAFNSPLHF. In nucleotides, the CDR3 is TGTGCCAGTAGTATAGGACAGGCCTTTAATTCACCCCTCCACTTT.

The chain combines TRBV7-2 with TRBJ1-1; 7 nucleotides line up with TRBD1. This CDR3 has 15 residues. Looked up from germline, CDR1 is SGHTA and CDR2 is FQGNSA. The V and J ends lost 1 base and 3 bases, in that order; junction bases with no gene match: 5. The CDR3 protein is CASSLGGTDYTEAFF. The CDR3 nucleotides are TGTGCCAGCAGCTTAGGTGGGACAGACTACACTGAAGCTTTCTTT.

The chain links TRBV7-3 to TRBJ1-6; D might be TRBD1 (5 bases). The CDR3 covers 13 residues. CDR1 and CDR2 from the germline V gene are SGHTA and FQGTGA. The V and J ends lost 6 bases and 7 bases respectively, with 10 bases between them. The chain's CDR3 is CASSWDLNSPLHF. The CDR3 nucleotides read TGTGCCAGCAGTTGGGACCTAAATTCACCCCTCCACTTT.

CDR3 region: CASTPPGRVQEQYF. DNA for the CDR3: TGTGCCAGCACCCCACCGGGACGGGTGCAAGAGCAGTACTTC. The rearrangement links TRBV6-5 to TRBJ2-7; D may match TRBD1 or TRBD2 (5 bases each). Germline CDR1 MNHEY, CDR2 SVGAGI. The CDR3 covers 14 residues. V was trimmed by 7 bases and J by 7 bases, leaving 20 bases between them.

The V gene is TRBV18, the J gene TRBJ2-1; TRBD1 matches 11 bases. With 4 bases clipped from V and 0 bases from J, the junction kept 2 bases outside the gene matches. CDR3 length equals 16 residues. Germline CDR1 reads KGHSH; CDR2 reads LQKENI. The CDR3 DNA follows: TGTGCCAGCTCACGCGGGACAGGGGGCTCCTACAATGAGCAGTTCTTC. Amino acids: CASSRGTGGSYNEQFF.

The CDR3 DNA is TGCGCCAGCAGCATCAGCGGGGGGCCGGGGTACAATGAGCAGTTCTTC. Amino acids: CASSISGGPGYNEQFF. The chain joins TRBV5-1 to TRBJ2-1, with TRBD2 identical over 9 bases. Per the germline V gene, CDR1 is SGHRS and CDR2 is YFSETQ. The CDR3 consists of 16 residues. V dropped 4 bases and J dropped 4; count of bases not matched to a gene: 9.

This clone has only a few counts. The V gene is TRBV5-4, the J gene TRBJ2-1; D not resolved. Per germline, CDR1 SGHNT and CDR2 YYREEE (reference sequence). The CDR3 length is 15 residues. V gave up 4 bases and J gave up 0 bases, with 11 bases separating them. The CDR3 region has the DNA TGTGCCAGCAGCCGCCCGGGTAGCTCCTACAATGAGCAGTTCTTC. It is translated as CASSRPGSSYNEQFF.

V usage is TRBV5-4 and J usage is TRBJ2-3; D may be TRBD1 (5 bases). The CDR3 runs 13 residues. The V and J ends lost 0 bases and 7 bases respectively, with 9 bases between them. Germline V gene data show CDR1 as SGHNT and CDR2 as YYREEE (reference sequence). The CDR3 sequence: CASSLVQGYTQYF. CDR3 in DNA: TGTGCCAGCAGCTTGGTTCAGGGCTATACGCAGTATTTT. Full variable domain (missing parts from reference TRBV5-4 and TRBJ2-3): ETGVTQSPTHLIKTRGQQVTLRCSSQSGHNTVSWYQQALGQGPQFIFQYYREEENGRGNFPPRFSGLQFPNYSSELNVNALELDDSALYLCASSLVQGYTQYFGPGTRLTVL.